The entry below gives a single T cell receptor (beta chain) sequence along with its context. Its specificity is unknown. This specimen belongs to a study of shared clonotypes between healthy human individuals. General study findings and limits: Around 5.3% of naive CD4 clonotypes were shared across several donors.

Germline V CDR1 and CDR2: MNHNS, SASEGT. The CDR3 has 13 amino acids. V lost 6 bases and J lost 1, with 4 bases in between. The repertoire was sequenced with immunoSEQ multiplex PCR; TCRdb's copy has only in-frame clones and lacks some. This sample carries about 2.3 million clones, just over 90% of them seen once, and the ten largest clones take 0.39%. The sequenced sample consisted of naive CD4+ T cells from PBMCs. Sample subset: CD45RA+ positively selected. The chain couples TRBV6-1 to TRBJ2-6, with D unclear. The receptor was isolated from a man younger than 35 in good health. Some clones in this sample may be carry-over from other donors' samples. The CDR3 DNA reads TGTGCCAGCAGGGTTTCTGGGGCCAACGTCCTGACTTTC. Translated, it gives CASRVSGANVLTF.